This T cell receptor (beta chain) was recorded in a study of shared clonotypes between healthy human individuals. Study details: Three CD4 naive, three CD4 memory, two CD8 naive and one CD8 memory plate were used per donor.

V lost 5 bases to trimming and J lost 2 bases, with 4 bases between them. CDR1 and CDR2 from the germline V gene are SGHVS and FQNEAQ. This CDR3 region has 11 residues. Each of the donors was a healthy adult who was HIV-negative and had not had a recent acute infection or vaccination. Genomic DNA from each subset was divided evenly over several immunoSEQ plates. Method: immunoSEQ multiplex PCR; TCRdb's copy keeps in-frame clones and lacks some. This sample has about 990,000 clones; 75% to 85% occur once, and the top ten carry roughly 0.61%. Comment on this clone: Antigen unknown.

General study points: There were few donors, and this limited the genetic and exposure-history diversity represented.

The clonotype was recovered from a man aged 18 to 30 in good health. Some clones in this sample may be carry-over from other donors' samples. The sequenced sample consisted of memory CD4+ T cells from PBMCs. Regarding subset: CD45RA-negative fraction. The rearrangement joins TRBV7-8 to TRBJ2-7; D not resolved. CDR3 in DNA: TGTGCCAGCAGCGCAGCCTACGAGCAGTACTTC. Amino acids: CASSAAYEQYF.